These T cell receptor beta chains were read from a single sample in a study of OX40 agonist ivuxolimab in advanced cancers. Clones were sequenced by immunoSEQ multiplex PCR, and TCRdb holds only the in-frame ones, with some missing. In the table there are 80,000 or so clones, around four fifths of which are singletons. Sample: CD4+ or CD8+ T cells sorted from blood, taken in a trial of the OX40 agonist ivuxolimab. These receptors all come from an adult with an advanced solid tumor such as melanoma, head and neck, liver or kidney cancer. CDR3s include the opening cysteine and the closing phenylalanine or tryptophan. A D gene is named only where the DNA matches it firmly. Clone size is stated in some rows and not others, as once, few, many or a class when expanded.

clone size: NA; D gene: NA; J gene: TRBJ2-5; CDR3 length: 16; V gene: TRBV5-1; CDR3 DNA: TGCGCCAGCAGCTCCGGTGGTGGGGTCGAAATGGGGACCCAGTACTTC; CDR3 protein: CASSSGGGVEMGTQYF
clone size: NA; D gene: TRBD2; J gene: TRBJ2-5; CDR3 length: 15; V gene: TRBV5-6; CDR3 DNA: TGTGCCAGCAGCTTGATTCGGGAGGGACAAGAGACCCAGTACTTC; CDR3 protein: CASSLIREGQETQYF
clone size: NA; D gene: TRBD2; J gene: TRBJ2-2; CDR3 length: 15; V gene: TRBV2; CDR3 DNA: TGTGCCAGCAGTGTTAGCGGGGCGAACACCGGGGAGCTGTTTTTT; CDR3 protein: CASSVSGANTGELFF
clone size: NA; D gene: NA; J gene: TRBJ2-2; CDR3 length: 15; V gene: TRBV27; CDR3 DNA: TGTGCCAGCAAGAGGGGGGCCTCTACTGACGGGGAGCTGTTTTTT; CDR3 protein: CASKRGASTDGELFF
clone size: NA; D gene: NA; J gene: TRBJ1-4; CDR3 length: 14; V gene: TRBV18; CDR3 DNA: TGTGCCAGCTCACTCTCAGGAACTAATGAAAAACTGTTTTTT; CDR3 protein: CASSLSGTNEKLFF
clone size: NA; D gene: NA; J gene: TRBJ1-1; CDR3 length: 14; V gene: TRBV5-6; CDR3 DNA: TGTGCCAGTTACAGGGCCCTATTGAACACTGAAGCTTTCTTT; CDR3 protein: CASYRALLNTEAFF
clone size: NA; D gene: NA; J gene: TRBJ2-5; CDR3 length: 15; V gene: TRBV7-9; CDR3 DNA: TGTGCCAGCAGCTTGGTGGGAGTGCTCCAAGAGACCCAGTACTTC; CDR3 protein: CASSLVGVLQETQYF
clone size: once; D gene: TRBD2; J gene: TRBJ2-2; CDR3 length: 14; V gene: TRBV19; CDR3 DNA: TGTGCCAGTAGTTCTGGGGGGGATGCCGGGGAGCTGTTTTTT; CDR3 protein: CASSSGGDAGELFF
clone size: NA; D gene: TRBD2; J gene: TRBJ2-5; CDR3 length: 15; V gene: TRBV7-2; CDR3 DNA: TGTGCCAGCAGCTCGGGACTAGCGGTAAAAGAGACCCAGTACTTC; CDR3 protein: CASSSGLAVKETQYF
clone size: once; D gene: NA; J gene: TRBJ2-1; CDR3 length: 14; V gene: TRBV30; CDR3 DNA: TGTGCCTGGAGTACGACAGGTATATACAATGAGCAGTTCTTC; CDR3 protein: CAWSTTGIYNEQFF
clone size: NA; D gene: NA; J gene: TRBJ1-4; CDR3 length: 15; V gene: TRBV18; CDR3 DNA: TGTGCCAGCTCACCGATAACGGAGTCCAATGAAAAACTGTTTTTT; CDR3 protein: CASSPITESNEKLFF
clone size: NA; D gene: TRBD1; J gene: TRBJ2-2; CDR3 length: 16; V gene: TRBV5-1; CDR3 DNA: TGCGCCAGCAGCTTGGTCGACAGGGGGAACACCGGGGAGCTGTTTTTT; CDR3 protein: CASSLVDRGNTGELFF
clone size: NA; D gene: NA; J gene: TRBJ2-3; CDR3 length: 14; V gene: TRBV9; CDR3 DNA: TGTGCCAGCAGCGCCAGGGGGGCCCTAGATACGCAGTATTTT; CDR3 protein: CASSARGALDTQYF
clone size: few; D gene: NA; J gene: TRBJ2-2; CDR3 length: 17; V gene: TRBV7-3; CDR3 DNA: TGTGCCAGCAGCTTAAATGCCCCGATGCATGGCACCGGGGAGCTGTTTTTT; CDR3 protein: CASSLNAPMHGTGELFF
clone size: few; D gene: NA; J gene: TRBJ2-7; CDR3 length: 13; V gene: TRBV7-9; CDR3 DNA: TGTGCCAGCAGCTTTACACCTTCCTACGAGCAGTACTTC; CDR3 protein: CASSFTPSYEQYF
clone size: once; D gene: NA; J gene: TRBJ1-1; CDR3 length: 14; V gene: TRBV7-8; CDR3 DNA: TGTGCCAGCATGCAGGGGTGGGGAAACACTGAAGCTTTCTTT; CDR3 protein: CASMQGWGNTEAFF
clone size: few; D gene: TRBD1; J gene: TRBJ2-4; CDR3 length: 15; V gene: TRBV19; CDR3 DNA: TGTGCCAGTAGTCCACTAGACAGGGTTGGGAACATTCAGTACTTC; CDR3 protein: CASSPLDRVGNIQYF
clone size: few; D gene: NA; J gene: TRBJ1-3; CDR3 length: 14; V gene: TRBV9; CDR3 DNA: TGTGCCAGCAGCGTAGGGAGCTCTGGAAACACCATATATTTT; CDR3 protein: CASSVGSSGNTIYF
clone size: NA; D gene: NA; J gene: TRBJ2-7; CDR3 length: 19; V gene: TRBV7-2; CDR3 DNA: TGTGCCAGCAGCTCCCAGGGGGGGGCCCTTACGCGGGTCTCCTACGAGCAGTACTTC; CDR3 protein: CASSSQGGALTRVSYEQYF
clone size: NA; D gene: TRBD1; J gene: TRBJ1-5; CDR3 length: 15; V gene: TRBV19; CDR3 DNA: TGTGCCAGTACGACCCAGGGGGCGTCGAATCAGCCCCAGCATTTT; CDR3 protein: CASTTQGASNQPQHF
clone size: NA; D gene: NA; J gene: TRBJ2-7; CDR3 length: 13; V gene: TRBV27; CDR3 DNA: TGTGCCAGCAGTTCGGGGACTGGGTTCGAGCAGTACTTC; CDR3 protein: CASSSGTGFEQYF
clone size: NA; D gene: NA; J gene: TRBJ2-1; CDR3 length: 14; V gene: TRBV9; CDR3 DNA: TGTGCCAGCAGCGTAGTGACTACCCCCAATGAGCAGTTCTTC; CDR3 protein: CASSVVTTPNEQFF
clone size: NA; D gene: TRBD2; J gene: TRBJ2-7; CDR3 length: 13; V gene: TRBV2; CDR3 DNA: TGTGCCAGCAGTGAAGTCTTTAGCGGGAGGCCATTATTC; CDR3 protein: CASSEVFSGRPLF
clone size: NA; D gene: TRBD2; J gene: TRBJ2-1; CDR3 length: 15; V gene: TRBV6-1; CDR3 DNA: TGTGCCAGCAGATTACTAGCGGGGGGCCTCCATGAGCAGTTCTTC; CDR3 protein: CASRLLAGGLHEQFF
clone size: medium-sized; D gene: TRBD1; J gene: TRBJ1-1; CDR3 length: 17; V gene: TRBV10-3; CDR3 DNA: TGTGCCATCAGGCCGGGGACAGGGGGCTTTTTGAACACTGAAGCTTTCTTT; CDR3 protein: CAIRPGTGGFLNTEAFF
clone size: NA; D gene: NA; J gene: TRBJ1-4; CDR3 length: 16; V gene: TRBV7-9; CDR3 DNA: TGTGCCAGCAGCCCCTGGGAGGCGGTCGGGAGTGAAAAACTGTTTTTT; CDR3 protein: CASSPWEAVGSEKLFF
clone size: NA; D gene: TRBD2; J gene: TRBJ2-7; CDR3 length: 16; V gene: TRBV7-2; CDR3 DNA: TGTGCCAGCAGCTTATCTCGCGGGAGGTTCCCCTACGAGCAGTACTTC; CDR3 protein: CASSLSRGRFPYEQYF
clone size: NA; D gene: NA; J gene: TRBJ1-5; CDR3 length: 13; V gene: TRBV19; CDR3 DNA: TGTGCCAGTAGTAACCGACAGAATCAGCCCCAGCATTTT; CDR3 protein: CASSNRQNQPQHF
clone size: NA; D gene: NA; J gene: TRBJ1-5; CDR3 length: 13; V gene: TRBV6-1; CDR3 DNA: TGTGCCAGCAACCCGAGGCAAGGACAGCCCCAGCATTTT; CDR3 protein: CASNPRQGQPQHF
clone size: NA; D gene: NA; J gene: TRBJ1-5; CDR3 length: 14; V gene: TRBV10-3; CDR3 DNA: TGTGCCATTGGGACTGCTCCTAACAATCAGCCCCAGCATTTT; CDR3 protein: CAIGTAPNNQPQHF
clone size: NA; D gene: NA; J gene: TRBJ1-1; CDR3 length: 13; V gene: TRBV7-9; CDR3 DNA: TGTGCCAGCACCCGCGCCGGGGTGGCTGAAGCTTTCTTT; CDR3 protein: CASTRAGVAEAFF
clone size: once; D gene: NA; J gene: TRBJ2-1; CDR3 length: 9; V gene: TRBV29-1; CDR3 DNA: TGCAGCGTTGTTTATGAGCAGTTCTTC; CDR3 protein: CSVVYEQFF
clone size: NA; D gene: NA; J gene: TRBJ1-1; CDR3 length: 14; V gene: TRBV2; CDR3 DNA: TGTGCCAGCGTGTCAGATGAGATGAACACTGAAGCTTTCTTT; CDR3 protein: CASVSDEMNTEAFF
clone size: NA; D gene: TRBD1; J gene: TRBJ2-5; CDR3 length: 16; V gene: TRBV7-2; CDR3 DNA: TGTGCCAGCAGCTTAGCGCGGACAGGGGGGCAAGAGACCCAGTACTTC; CDR3 protein: CASSLARTGGQETQYF
clone size: NA; D gene: TRBD1; J gene: TRBJ1-2; CDR3 length: 16; V gene: TRBV30; CDR3 DNA: TGTGCCTGGAGCCCCGGGACAGATGCTCGGATCTATGGCTACACCTTC; CDR3 protein: CAWSPGTDARIYGYTF
clone size: NA; D gene: NA; J gene: TRBJ1-2; CDR3 length: 15; V gene: TRBV19; CDR3 DNA: TGTGCCAGTAGTATAGTAACAGCACAGGTCTATGGCTACACCTTC; CDR3 protein: CASSIVTAQVYGYTF
clone size: NA; D gene: NA; J gene: TRBJ1-3; CDR3 length: 14; V gene: TRBV5-1; CDR3 DNA: TGCGCCAGCAGCCCGGACGGATCTGGAAACACCATATATTTT; CDR3 protein: CASSPDGSGNTIYF
clone size: NA; D gene: NA; J gene: TRBJ1-2; CDR3 length: 15; V gene: TRBV15; CDR3 DNA: TGTGCCACCAGCAGAGGACTCTCCGGGGCTCCCTCCTACACCTTC; CDR3 protein: CATSRGLSGAPSYTF
clone size: NA; D gene: TRBD1; J gene: TRBJ2-7; CDR3 length: 15; V gene: TRBV5-5; CDR3 DNA: TGTGCCAGCAGCTTAGCGTCGGGACAGAGCTACGAGCAGTACTTC; CDR3 protein: CASSLASGQSYEQYF
clone size: NA; D gene: NA; J gene: TRBJ1-5; CDR3 length: 13; V gene: TRBV9; CDR3 DNA: TGTGCCAGCAGCGCGGGGACCATCAAGCCCCAGCATTTT; CDR3 protein: CASSAGTIKPQHF
clone size: NA; D gene: NA; J gene: TRBJ1-1; CDR3 length: 15; V gene: TRBV11-2; CDR3 DNA: TGTGCCAGCAACCGACCTCGTTCTGGTGGCACTGAAGCTTTCTTT; CDR3 protein: CASNRPRSGGTEAFF
clone size: NA; D gene: TRBD1; J gene: TRBJ1-2; CDR3 length: 17; V gene: TRBV5-8; CDR3 DNA: TGTGCCAGCAGGTACCGGGACAGGGGGTTACGGTATCCTGGCTACACCTTC; CDR3 protein: CASRYRDRGLRYPGYTF
clone size: NA; D gene: NA; J gene: TRBJ1-3; CDR3 length: 11; V gene: TRBV7-2; CDR3 DNA: TGTGCCAGCAGCTCTGGAAACACCATATATTTT; CDR3 protein: CASSSGNTIYF
clone size: NA; D gene: NA; J gene: TRBJ2-1; CDR3 length: 18; V gene: TRBV13; CDR3 DNA: TGTGCCAGCAGCTTATCGTTTTTAGGGACGGCGGGTGGGAATGAGCAGTTCTTC; CDR3 protein: CASSLSFLGTAGGNEQFF
clone size: NA; D gene: NA; J gene: TRBJ2-5; CDR3 length: 13; V gene: TRBV2; CDR3 DNA: TGTGCCAGCAGTCGGGACTACCAAGAGACCCAGTACTTC; CDR3 protein: CASSRDYQETQYF
clone size: NA; D gene: NA; J gene: TRBJ2-1; CDR3 length: 14; V gene: TRBV7-3; CDR3 DNA: TGTGCCAGCAGCTTAACAGGCCCCAACAATGAGCAGTTCTTC; CDR3 protein: CASSLTGPNNEQFF
clone size: NA; D gene: NA; J gene: TRBJ1-5; CDR3 length: 14; V gene: TRBV10-2; CDR3 DNA: TGCGCCAGCAGTGAGTTGGACAGCAATCAGCCCCAGCATTTT; CDR3 protein: CASSELDSNQPQHF
clone size: few; D gene: NA; J gene: TRBJ2-4; CDR3 length: 14; V gene: TRBV14; CDR3 DNA: TGTGCCAGCAGTCAAGATCTAGCCAAAAACATTCAGTACTTC; CDR3 protein: CASSQDLAKNIQYF
clone size: NA; D gene: TRBD2; J gene: TRBJ2-3; CDR3 length: 16; V gene: TRBV5-4; CDR3 DNA: TGTGCCAGCAGCTGGTGGGGACTAGCGGGGAAGGATACGCAGTATTTT; CDR3 protein: CASSWWGLAGKDTQYF
clone size: few; D gene: NA; J gene: TRBJ2-1; CDR3 length: 16; V gene: TRBV11-3; CDR3 DNA: TGTGCCAGCAGCTTAAGTTGGGGAGGGGGAAAAAATGAGCAGTTCTTC; CDR3 protein: CASSLSWGGGKNEQFF
clone size: NA; D gene: NA; J gene: TRBJ2-5; CDR3 length: 14; V gene: TRBV5-4; CDR3 DNA: TGTGCCAGCAGCTACCCGGGCCGGGGAGAGACCCAGTACTTC; CDR3 protein: CASSYPGRGETQYF
clone size: once; D gene: NA; J gene: TRBJ2-1; CDR3 length: 15; V gene: TRBV28; CDR3 DNA: TGTGCCAGCAGGGAAAGCGGGTACTCCTACAATGAGCAGTTCTTC; CDR3 protein: CASRESGYSYNEQFF
clone size: NA; D gene: TRBD1; J gene: TRBJ2-2; CDR3 length: 15; V gene: TRBV2; CDR3 DNA: TGTGCCAGCAGAGCCCAGACAGGGAGTACCGGGGAGCTGTTTTTT; CDR3 protein: CASRAQTGSTGELFF
clone size: NA; D gene: NA; J gene: TRBJ2-5; CDR3 length: 13; V gene: TRBV7-2; CDR3 DNA: TGTGCCAGCAGCTTAGTGTGGGGGGAGACCCAGTACTTC; CDR3 protein: CASSLVWGETQYF
clone size: NA; D gene: NA; J gene: TRBJ2-7; CDR3 length: 15; V gene: TRBV4-2; CDR3 DNA: TGTGCCAGCAGCCAAGCTGGGGGGCGAACCTACGAGCAGTACTTC; CDR3 protein: CASSQAGGRTYEQYF
clone size: NA; D gene: NA; J gene: TRBJ2-1; CDR3 length: 11; V gene: TRBV30; CDR3 DNA: TGTGCCTGGAGTCTGTTGAATGAGCAGTTCTTC; CDR3 protein: CAWSLLNEQFF
clone size: NA; D gene: TRBD1; J gene: TRBJ1-5; CDR3 length: 17; V gene: TRBV5-6; CDR3 DNA: TGTGCCAGCAGCTTGGCGCGGGGACAGGGGATCTCACAGCCCCAGCATTTT; CDR3 protein: CASSLARGQGISQPQHF
clone size: NA; D gene: TRBD1; J gene: TRBJ2-7; CDR3 length: 18; V gene: TRBV14; CDR3 DNA: TGTGCCAGCAGCCACGGGGCCCGGGACAGGGGGCAGTCCTACGAGCAGTACTTC; CDR3 protein: CASSHGARDRGQSYEQYF
clone size: NA; D gene: TRBD1; J gene: TRBJ2-5; CDR3 length: 14; V gene: TRBV28; CDR3 DNA: TGTGCCAGCAGTACCCTGGACAGGGAAGAGACCCAGTACTTC; CDR3 protein: CASSTLDREETQYF